The 12 T cell receptor beta chains below come from one sample, sequenced in a study of cytomegalovirus exposure and HLA in healthy donors. 60 Vbeta and 13 Jbeta primers were used in PCR. Sequenced by immunoSEQ multiplex PCR; TCRdb stores in-frame clones only, minus some. The sample has 84,000 or so clones, roughly 73% seen once. Material for sequencing was PBMCs. These receptors came from a boy aged 5-17 years in good health and CMV-seronegative.

CDR3 nucleotide sequence: TGTGCCAGCAGCTTGATGCGAGGTTCCTATAATTCACCCCTCCACTTT. Translated: CASSLMRGSYNSPLHF. The genes are TRBV5-6 and TRBJ1-6; unclear D gene. The CDR3 is made up of 16 amino acids. The V end lost 1 base, the J end lost 1 base, and 9 bases lay between the germline ends. Germline V CDR1 and CDR2: SGHDT, YYEEEE. The variable domain in full, with the rest retrieved from reference TRBV5-6 and TRBJ1-6, is DAGVTQSPTHLIKTRGQQVTLRCSPKSGHDTVSWYQQALGQGPQFIFQYYEEEERQRGNFPDRFSGHQFPNYSSELNVNALLLGDSALYLCASSLMRGSYNSPLHFGNGTRLTVT.

The chain carries TRBV9 and TRBJ1-1, with 8 bases fitting TRBD1. Germline lookup yields CDR1 SGDLS and CDR2 YYNGEE. This CDR3 region has 15 residues. V shed 0 bases and J 0 bases; nucleotides not matched to a gene: 1. The CDR3 region has the DNA TGTGCCAGCAGCGTAGGGACAGGGATGAACACTGAAGCTTTCTTT. This translates into CASSVGTGMNTEAFF.

This clone was observed a handful of times. The chain is built from TRBV6-1 and TRBJ1-2; 8 bases map to TRBD1. CDR1 is MNHNS and CDR2 is SASEGT in the germline V gene. The V segment lost 0 bases and the J segment 7 bases; nucleotides outside the gene matches: 7. This CDR3 region has 15 residues. The CDR3: CASSEAMTGVGGYTF. Written as DNA, the CDR3 is TGTGCCAGCAGTGAAGCTATGACAGGGGTGGGTGGCTACACCTTC.

J is TRBJ2-3 and V is TRBV6-1, with D possibly matching TRBD1 (5 bases). V was clipped by 1 base and J by 2 bases, with 7 bases between them. The CDR3 is made up of 14 amino acids. CDR1 is MNHNS, CDR2 SASEGT, per germline. The CDR3: CASSEGQLTDTQYF. DNA of the CDR3: TGTGCCAGCAGTGAAGGACAGCTCACAGATACGCAGTATTTT.

This chain connects TRBV14 to TRBJ1-1; D remains unclear. CDR3 length: 15 residues. Germline assignment: CDR1 SGHDN and CDR2 FVKESK. Trimming took off 2 bases at V and 2 bases at J, with 12 bases between the two ends. The CDR3 DNA follows: TGTGCCAGCAGCCAATTCGGGGAGGGAAACACTGAAGCTTTCTTT. Protein product: CASSQFGEGNTEAFF.

This chain uses TRBV19 with TRBJ1-6; D may be TRBD1 (5 bases). Germline values: CDR1 LNHDA, CDR2 SQIVND (reference sequence). V was cut by 11 bases and J by 0 bases, with 11 bases left in between. The CDR3 totals 14 residues. CDR3 DNA: TGTGCCGTAGGGACTAGCTCCTATAATTCACCCCTCCACTTT. Protein: CAVGTSSYNSPLHF.

This chain's CDR3 is CASSVGEDRGRYGYTF. CDR3 nucleotide sequence: TGTGCCAGCAGCGTGGGGGAGGACAGGGGGCGGTATGGCTACACCTTC. The chain joins TRBV9 to TRBJ1-2; 11 nucleotides agree with TRBD1. V lost 2 bases and J lost 5; bases outside the gene matches: 8. CDR1 and CDR2 from the germline V gene are SGDLS and YYNGEE. CDR3 length: 16 residues.

J is TRBJ2-7 and V is TRBV29-1; D is uncertain. CDR1 and CDR2 (germline): SQVTM, ANQGSEA. Trimming left V 4 bases short and J 5 bases short, with 9 bases between. The CDR3 consists of 11 residues. CDR3 DNA: TGCAGCGTTGTGTGGGCCCACGAGCAGTACTTC. Its protein product is CSVVWAHEQYF.

This clone appeared a few times. This chain joins TRBV5-8 and TRBJ1-4, with 7 nucleotides matching TRBD1. The germline V gene has CDR1 SGHTS and CDR2 YDEGEE. The CDR3 loop spans 16 amino acids. Unmatched junction bases numbered 9, after V lost 3 bases and J lost 4 bases. CDR3 residues: CASSWVRDRVNEKLFF. In nucleotides, the CDR3 is TGTGCCAGCAGCTGGGTCCGGGACAGAGTTAATGAAAAACTGTTTTTT.

The chain couples TRBV25-1 to TRBJ1-4; 7 positions agree with TRBD1. Losses at the gene ends were 3 bases for V and 7 bases for J; bases not matched to a gene: 5. In germline, CDR1 is MGHDK, CDR2 SYGVNS. This CDR3 is 14 amino acids long. The CDR3 nucleotides are TGTGCCAGCAGTGACGGGACAGTGGCTGAAAAACTGTTTTTT. This gives the protein CASSDGTVAEKLFF.

The chain combines TRBV6-1 with TRBJ1-2, with a possible D match to TRBD1 (5 bases). In germline, CDR1 is MNHNS, CDR2 SASEGT. The CDR3 contains 13 residues. Trimming removed 1 base at V and 8 bases at J, with 11 bases between. The CDR3 spells CASSEGGLGGYTF. The DNA for the CDR3 is TGTGCCAGCAGTGAAGGGGGCCTGGGGGGCTACACCTTC.

V and J are TRBV6-4 and TRBJ2-1; 8 positions agree with TRBD1. Germline loops: CDR1 MRHNA, CDR2 SNTAGT. This CDR3 is 15 amino acids long. The J segment lost 5 bases and the V segment lost 2 bases, leaving 5 bases of the junction unmatched. CDR3 region: CASSDGTGDHNEQFF. CDR3 bases: TGTGCCAGCAGTGACGGGACAGGAGACCACAATGAGCAGTTCTTC.